A single T cell receptor beta chain is shown here with its context. What it recognizes is unknown. The data stem from a study of Ad26.COV2.S vaccination and SARS-CoV-2 variants. Study conclusions and caveats: Greater spike-specific TCR breadth was seen in vaccine recipients than in placebo recipients. Breadth, reportedly substantial, characterized the spike-specific CD8+ and CD4+ T cell responses after vaccination.

J lost 10 bases, V lost 7 bases, and 16 bases had no gene match. This CDR3 is 16 amino acids long. The germline gives CDR1 SNHLY, CDR2 FYNNEI. The assay was immunoSEQ multiplex PCR, and TCRdb's table has in-frame clones only and misses some. The sample yields some 520,000 clones, about 83% seen once. As for treatment: about 20 received Ad26.COV2.S at low or high dose, single or two shots; about 5 received placebo; per-sample allocation not given. It was on day 63 after the first vaccine or placebo injection that samples were taken. The sequencing here drew on peripheral blood, taken in a trial of Ad26.COV2.S vaccine versus placebo. The rearrangement links TRBV2 to TRBJ1-4; 9 nucleotides match TRBD1. The TCR originated in a person aged 18 to 59 who received the Ad26.COV2.S COVID-19 vaccine or a placebo. DNA of the CDR3: TGTGCCAGCACCTTTACCATGACAGGGGGGGCCCCAAAACTGTTTTTT. This sequence encodes CASTFTMTGGAPKLFF.